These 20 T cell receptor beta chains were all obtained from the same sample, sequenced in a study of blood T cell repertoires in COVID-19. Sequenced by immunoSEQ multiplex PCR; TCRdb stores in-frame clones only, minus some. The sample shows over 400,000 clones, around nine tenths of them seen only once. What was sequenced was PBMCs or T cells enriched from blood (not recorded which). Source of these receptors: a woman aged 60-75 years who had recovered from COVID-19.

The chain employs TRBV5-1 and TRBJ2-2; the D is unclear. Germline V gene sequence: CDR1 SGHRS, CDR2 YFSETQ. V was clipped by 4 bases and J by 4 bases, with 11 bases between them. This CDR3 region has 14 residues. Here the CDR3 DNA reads TGCGCCAGCAGCGACTCTCTCGCCACCGGGGAGCTGTTTTTT. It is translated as CASSDSLATGELFF.

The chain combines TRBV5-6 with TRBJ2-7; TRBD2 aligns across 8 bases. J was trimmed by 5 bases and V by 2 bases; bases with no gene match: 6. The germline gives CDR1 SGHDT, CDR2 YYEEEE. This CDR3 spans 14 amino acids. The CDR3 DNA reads TGTGCCAGCAGCTTAATTAGCGGGGTCAACGAGCAGTACTTC. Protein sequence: CASSLISGVNEQYF.

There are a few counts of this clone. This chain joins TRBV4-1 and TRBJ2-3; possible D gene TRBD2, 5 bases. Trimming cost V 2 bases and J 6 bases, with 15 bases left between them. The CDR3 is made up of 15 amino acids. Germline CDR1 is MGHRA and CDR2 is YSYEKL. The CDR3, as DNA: TGCGCCAGCAGCCAATTTAGCGTGTTCTATGATACGCAGTATTTT. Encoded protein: CASSQFSVFYDTQYF.

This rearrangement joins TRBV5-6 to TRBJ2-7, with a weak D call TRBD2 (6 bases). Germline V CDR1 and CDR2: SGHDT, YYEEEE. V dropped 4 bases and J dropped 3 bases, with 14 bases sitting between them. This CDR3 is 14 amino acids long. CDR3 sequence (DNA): TGTGCCAGCAGCCTCGCGGGACTCCACTACGAGCAGTACGTC. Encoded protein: CASSLAGLHYEQYV.

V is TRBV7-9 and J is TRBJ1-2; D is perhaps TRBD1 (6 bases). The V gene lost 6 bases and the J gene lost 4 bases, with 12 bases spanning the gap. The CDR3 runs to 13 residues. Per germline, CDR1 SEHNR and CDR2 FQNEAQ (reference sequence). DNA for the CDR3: TGTGCCAGCAGTCCGACAGGACTCTATGGCTACACCTTC. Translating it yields CASSPTGLYGYTF.

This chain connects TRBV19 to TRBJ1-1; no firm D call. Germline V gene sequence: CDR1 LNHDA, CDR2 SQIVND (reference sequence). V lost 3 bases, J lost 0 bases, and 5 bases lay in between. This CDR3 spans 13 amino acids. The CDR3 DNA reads TGTGCCAGTAGTATTGAGGTGAACACTGAAGCTTTCTTT. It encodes CASSIEVNTEAFF.

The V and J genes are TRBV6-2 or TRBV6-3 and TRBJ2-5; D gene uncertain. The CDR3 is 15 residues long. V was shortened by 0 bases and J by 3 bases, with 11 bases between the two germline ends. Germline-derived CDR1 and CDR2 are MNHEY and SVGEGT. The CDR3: CASSYSSGTKETQYF. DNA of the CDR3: TGTGCCAGCAGTTACTCGTCAGGTACCAAAGAGACCCAGTACTTC.

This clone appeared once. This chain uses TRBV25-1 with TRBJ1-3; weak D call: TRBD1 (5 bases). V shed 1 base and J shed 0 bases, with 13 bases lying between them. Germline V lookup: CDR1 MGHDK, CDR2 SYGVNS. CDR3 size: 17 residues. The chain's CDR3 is CASSEWEGTSSGNTIYF. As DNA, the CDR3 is TGTGCCAGCAGTGAATGGGAGGGGACGAGCTCTGGAAACACCATATATTTT.

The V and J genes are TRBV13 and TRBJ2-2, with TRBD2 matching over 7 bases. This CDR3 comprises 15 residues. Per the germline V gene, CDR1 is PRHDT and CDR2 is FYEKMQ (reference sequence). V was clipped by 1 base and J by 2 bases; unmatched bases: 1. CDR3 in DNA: TGTGCCAGCAGCTTAGCGGGGGGAAACACCGGGGAGCTGTTTTTT. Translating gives CASSLAGGNTGELFF.

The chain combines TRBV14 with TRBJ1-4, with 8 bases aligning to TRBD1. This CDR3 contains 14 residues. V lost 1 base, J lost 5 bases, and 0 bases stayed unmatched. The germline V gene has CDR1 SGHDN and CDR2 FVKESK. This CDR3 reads CASSQGTGNEKLFF. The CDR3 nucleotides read TGTGCCAGCAGCCAAGGGACAGGGAATGAAAAACTGTTTTTT. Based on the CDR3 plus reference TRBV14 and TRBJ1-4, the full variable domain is EAGVTQFPSHSVIEKGQTVTLRCDPISGHDNLYWYRRVMGKEIKFLLHFVKESKQDESGMPNNRFLAERTGGTYSTLKVQPAELEDSGVYFCASSQGTGNEKLFFGSGTQLSVL.

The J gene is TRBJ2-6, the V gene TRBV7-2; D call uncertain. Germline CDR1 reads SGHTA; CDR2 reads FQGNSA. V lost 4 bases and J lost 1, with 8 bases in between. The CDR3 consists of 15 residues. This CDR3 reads CASSYTASGANVLTF. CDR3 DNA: TGTGCCAGCAGCTATACAGCTTCTGGGGCCAACGTCCTGACTTTC.

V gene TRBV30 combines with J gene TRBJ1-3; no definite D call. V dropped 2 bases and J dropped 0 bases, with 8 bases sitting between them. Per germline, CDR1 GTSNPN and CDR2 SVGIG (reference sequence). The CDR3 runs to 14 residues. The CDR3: CAWSLGYSGNTIYF. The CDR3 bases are TGTGCCTGGAGTTTGGGCTACTCTGGAAACACCATATATTTT.

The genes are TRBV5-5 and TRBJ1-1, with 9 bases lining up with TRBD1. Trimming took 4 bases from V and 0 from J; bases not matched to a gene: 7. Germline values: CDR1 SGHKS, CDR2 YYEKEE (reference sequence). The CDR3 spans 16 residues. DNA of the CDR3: TGTGCCAGCAGCAGAACGGGACAGGGATTGAACACTGAAGCTTTCTTT. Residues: CASSRTGQGLNTEAFF.

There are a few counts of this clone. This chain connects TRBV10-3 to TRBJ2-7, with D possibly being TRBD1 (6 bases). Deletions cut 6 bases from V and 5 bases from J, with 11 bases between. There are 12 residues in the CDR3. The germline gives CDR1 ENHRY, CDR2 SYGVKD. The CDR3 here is CAIRTGSNEQYF. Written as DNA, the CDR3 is TGTGCCATCAGAACAGGGTCCAACGAGCAGTACTTC.

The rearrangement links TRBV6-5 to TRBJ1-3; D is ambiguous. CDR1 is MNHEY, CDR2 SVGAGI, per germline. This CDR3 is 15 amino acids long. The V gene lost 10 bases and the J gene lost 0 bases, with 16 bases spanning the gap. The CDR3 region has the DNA TGTGCCACCCTTCTAGCAGGCCACTCTGGAAACACCATATATTTT. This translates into CATLLAGHSGNTIYF.

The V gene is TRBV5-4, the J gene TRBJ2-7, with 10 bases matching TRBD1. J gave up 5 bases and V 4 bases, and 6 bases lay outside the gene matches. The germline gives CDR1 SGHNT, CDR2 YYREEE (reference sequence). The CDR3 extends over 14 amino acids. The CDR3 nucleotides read TGTGCCAGCAGCCCCGACAGGGGGCGGGACGAGCAGTACTTC. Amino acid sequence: CASSPDRGRDEQYF.

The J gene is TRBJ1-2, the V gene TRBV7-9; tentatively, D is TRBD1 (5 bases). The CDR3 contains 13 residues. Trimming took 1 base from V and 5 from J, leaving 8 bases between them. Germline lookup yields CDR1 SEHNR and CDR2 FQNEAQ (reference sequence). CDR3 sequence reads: CASSLEQDYGYTF. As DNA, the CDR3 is TGTGCCAGCAGCTTAGAACAGGATTATGGCTACACCTTC.

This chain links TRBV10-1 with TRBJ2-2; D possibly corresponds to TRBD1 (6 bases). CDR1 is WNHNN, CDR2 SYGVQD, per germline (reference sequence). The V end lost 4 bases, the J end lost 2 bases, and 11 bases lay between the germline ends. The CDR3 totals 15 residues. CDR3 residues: CASSADRLNTGELFF. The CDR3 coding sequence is TGCGCCAGCAGTGCGGACAGACTCAACACCGGGGAGCTGTTTTTT.

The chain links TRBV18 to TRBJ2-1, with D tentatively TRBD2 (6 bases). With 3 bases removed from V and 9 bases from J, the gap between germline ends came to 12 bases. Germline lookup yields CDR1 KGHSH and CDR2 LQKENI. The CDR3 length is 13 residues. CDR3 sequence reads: CASSPLEGGEQFF. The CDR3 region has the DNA TGTGCCAGCTCACCCCTCGAGGGAGGTGAGCAGTTCTTC.

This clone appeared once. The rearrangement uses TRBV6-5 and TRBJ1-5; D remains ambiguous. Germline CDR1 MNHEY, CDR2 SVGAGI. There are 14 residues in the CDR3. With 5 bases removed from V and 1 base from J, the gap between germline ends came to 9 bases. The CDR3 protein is CASSPYLSNQPQHF. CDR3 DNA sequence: TGTGCCAGCAGTCCGTATCTGAGCAATCAGCCCCAGCATTTT.